Presented here are 10 T cell receptor beta chains from one specimen sequenced in a study of blood T cell repertoires in COVID-19. The data were produced by immunoSEQ multiplex PCR, yet TCRdb's version contains in-frame clones alone and is incomplete. The sample yields about 62,000 clones, approximately 80% seen once. Sequenced input: peripheral blood. The source of these receptors is a man in his sixties with acute or convalescent COVID-19.

The chain links TRBV30 to TRBJ1-3; D is uncertain. Trimming took off 1 base at V and 1 base at J, with 8 bases between the two ends. Germline-derived CDR1 and CDR2 are GTSNPN and SVGIG (reference sequence). The CDR3 is made up of 14 amino acids. CDR3 sequence (DNA): TGTGCCTGGAGTGGAGGGATTTCTGGAAACACCATATATTTT. Translating it yields CAWSGGISGNTIYF.

The chain employs TRBV5-4 and TRBJ1-1; 7 bases agree with TRBD1. Germline trimming cut 4 bases from V and 0 bases from J; bases unmatched to any gene: 6. The CDR3 covers 15 residues. The germline CDR1 and CDR2 sequences are SGHNT and YYREEE (reference sequence). In DNA, the CDR3 is TGTGCCAGCAGCCGGGACAGCGCAATGAACACTGAAGCTTTCTTT. Translating it yields CASSRDSAMNTEAFF.

The chain recombines TRBV5-4 with TRBJ1-1; the D gene is possibly TRBD1 (6 bases). The CDR3 sequence is 14 residues long. The V end lost 0 bases, the J end lost 5 bases, and 11 bases lay between the germline ends. CDR1 is SGHNT and CDR2 is YYREEE in the germline V gene (reference sequence). The CDR3 sequence is CASSLGQGRTEAFF. The CDR3 nucleotides are TGTGCCAGCAGCTTGGGGCAGGGGCGGACTGAAGCTTTCTTT.

V and J are TRBV5-8 and TRBJ2-5, with D maybe TRBD1 (6 bases). V lost 4 bases to trimming and J lost 4 bases, with 14 bases between them. Germline V lookup: CDR1 SGHTS, CDR2 YDEGEE. There are 14 residues in the CDR3. The CDR3 region is CASSTLPGVETQYF. In DNA, the CDR3 is TGTGCCAGCAGCACCCTCCCAGGGGTAGAGACCCAGTACTTC.

The chain joins TRBV2 to TRBJ2-7; D might be TRBD1 (6 bases). V lost 8 bases and J 2 bases, leaving 13 bases between the germline ends. There are 13 residues in the CDR3. CDR1 SNHLY and CDR2 FYNNEI come from the germline V gene. The CDR3 is CASCWDNTYEQYF. The CDR3 DNA is TGTGCCAGCTGTTGGGACAACACCTACGAGCAGTACTTC.

The chain couples TRBV19 to TRBJ1-1; TRBD1 aligns across 8 bases. Germline CDR1 reads LNHDA; CDR2 reads SQIVND (reference sequence). The CDR3 contains 15 residues. Germline trimming cut 5 bases from V and 1 base from J; bases unmatched to any gene: 6. CDR3 in amino acids: CASSGQGRTNTEAFF. The CDR3 DNA sequence: TGTGCCAGTAGTGGACAGGGTAGAACGAACACTGAAGCTTTCTTT.

The V call is TRBV11-3, the J call TRBJ2-5, with D tentatively TRBD1 (6 bases). V was trimmed by 1 base and J by 5 bases, leaving 14 bases between them. The CDR3 covers 15 residues. In germline, CDR1 is SGHNT, CDR2 YENEEA. The CDR3 region has the DNA TGTGCCAGCAGCTTAGGCCGGACAGCTGGGGAGACCCAGTACTTC. This codes for CASSLGRTAGETQYF.

The genes are TRBV7-9 and TRBJ2-4; possible D gene TRBD1, 5 bases. This CDR3 is built from 14 residues. The V end lost 4 bases, the J end lost 8 bases, and 15 bases lay between the germline ends. Germline V lookup: CDR1 SEHNR, CDR2 FQNEAQ (reference sequence). CDR3 in amino acids: CASSSYARADIQYF. CDR3 in DNA: TGTGCCAGCAGCTCCTACGCCAGGGCCGACATTCAGTACTTC.

The J gene is TRBJ2-2, the V gene TRBV6-5; possible D gene TRBD1, 5 bases. V lost 6 bases and J lost 1, with 12 bases in between. Germline V gene sequence: CDR1 MNHEY, CDR2 SVGAGI. CDR3 length: 15 residues. This CDR3 reads CASRAQTENTGELFF. CDR3 bases: TGTGCCAGCAGAGCCCAGACAGAGAACACCGGGGAGCTGTTTTTT.

The genes are TRBV2 and TRBJ1-2; TRBD1 matches at 9 bases. Germline CDR1 and CDR2: SNHLY and FYNNEI. V was pared by 6 bases and J by 8 bases, with 13 bases of the junction left unmatched. CDR3 length: 15 residues. The CDR3 bases are TGTGCCAGCAGGGAAACGAGACAGGGGGATGGCGGCTACACCTTC. This gives the protein CASRETRQGDGGYTF.